Below, 11 T cell receptor beta chains from the same sample are listed, as sequenced in a study of blood T cell repertoires in COVID-19. Clones were sequenced by immunoSEQ multiplex PCR, and TCRdb holds only the in-frame ones, with some missing. The profile shows about 120,000 clones, roughly 72% of them singletons. Sequencing was carried out using peripheral blood. Receptor source: a man aged 55 to 69 with acute or convalescent COVID-19.

This chain links TRBV12-5 with TRBJ1-1; no clear D. V lost 6 bases, J lost 6 bases, and 14 bases lay in between. Germline loops: CDR1 LGHNT, CDR2 FRNRAP. This CDR3 has 13 residues. The CDR3 is CASGQDWVPEAFF. The CDR3 bases are TGTGCTAGTGGCCAGGACTGGGTCCCTGAAGCTTTCTTT. The complete variable domain, with remaining parts taken from reference TRBV12-5 and TRBJ1-1, reads DARVTQTPRHKVTEMGQEVTMRCQPILGHNTVFWYRQTMMQGLELLAYFRNRAPLDDSGMPKDRFSAEMPDATLATLKIQPSEPRDSAVYFCASGQDWVPEAFFGQGTRLTVV.

V and J are TRBV2 and TRBJ2-2; perhaps TRBD1 as D (5 bases). V was trimmed by 7 bases and J by 2 bases, leaving 8 bases between them. The CDR3 covers 13 residues. Germline assignment: CDR1 SNHLY and CDR2 FYNNEI. The CDR3 bases are TGTGCCAGCACCGACAGCAACACCGGGGAGCTGTTTTTT. Residues: CASTDSNTGELFF.

The gene calls are TRBV12-5 and TRBJ2-2; possibly TRBD1 for D (5 bases). V lost 3 bases and J lost 0, with 11 bases in between. Germline assignment: CDR1 LGHNT and CDR2 FRNRAP. This CDR3 is 16 amino acids long. The CDR3 DNA is TGTGCTAGTGGTTTCTTGACAGACGCGAACACCGGGGAGCTGTTTTTT. This encodes CASGFLTDANTGELFF.

This chain uses TRBV19 with TRBJ2-2, with TRBD1 as a possible D gene (5 bases). CDR3 length equals 14 residues. Trimming left V 10 bases short and J 3 bases short, with 15 bases between. Germline-derived CDR1 and CDR2 are LNHDA and SQIVND (reference sequence). Here the CDR3 reads CATQGKVDTGELFF. The CDR3 DNA sequence: TGTGCCACCCAGGGTAAAGTAGACACCGGGGAGCTGTTTTTT.

This clone was recorded once. The chain carries TRBV2 and TRBJ2-7, with 11 bases aligning to TRBD2. Germline CDR1 is SNHLY and CDR2 is FYNNEI. The CDR3 sequence is 14 residues long. V lost 7 bases and J lost 6; bases outside the gene matches: 8. As DNA, the CDR3 is TGTGCCAGCAAAAGGGGGACTAGCGGATTCGAGCAGTACTTC. Translated, it gives CASKRGTSGFEQYF.

The chain has TRBV6-5 and TRBJ2-2, with 11 bases lining up with TRBD2. CDR1 and CDR2 from the germline V gene are MNHEY and SVGAGI. J lost 13 bases, V lost 5 bases, and 9 bases had no gene match. CDR3 length: 14 amino acids. CDR3 amino acids: CASSPATSGVPLFF. The CDR3 DNA follows: TGTGCCAGCAGTCCGGCGACTAGCGGGGTACCGCTGTTTTTT.

This clone came up once. The chain employs TRBV11-3 and TRBJ2-7; no reliable D call. This CDR3 region has 13 residues. V gave up 4 bases and J gave up 6 bases, with 13 bases separating them. Germline V CDR1 and CDR2: SGHNT, YENEEA. CDR3 sequence: CASSSSRFGEQYF. Here the CDR3 DNA reads TGTGCCAGCAGCTCTTCTCGGTTCGGCGAGCAGTACTTC.

This chain connects TRBV6-5 to TRBJ1-1; 7 positions agree with TRBD1. Looked up from germline, CDR1 is MNHEY and CDR2 is SVGAGI. This CDR3 region has 15 residues. The trim removed 6 bases at V and 0 bases at J, leaving 7 bases unmatched. The CDR3 sequence is CASRYKQGMNTEAFF. The CDR3, as DNA: TGTGCCAGCAGATACAAACAGGGGATGAACACTGAAGCTTTCTTT.

CDR3 sequence reads: CASSEGGQLREDTEAFF. CDR3 nucleotide sequence: TGTGCCAGCAGCGAGGGAGGACAACTCCGGGAGGACACTGAAGCTTTCTTT. The rearrangement joins TRBV9 to TRBJ1-1; D is possibly TRBD1 (5 bases). Looked up from germline, CDR1 is SGDLS and CDR2 is YYNGEE. Trimming shortened V by 3 bases and J by 3 bases, and 21 bases separated the two germline ends. This CDR3 contains 17 residues. Filled out from reference TRBV9 and TRBJ1-1, the complete variable domain reads DSGVTQTPKHLITATGQRVTLRCSPRSGDLSVYWYQQSLDQGLQFLIQYYNGEERAKGNILERFSAQQFPDLHSELNLSSLELGDSALYFCASSEGGQLREDTEAFFGQGTRLTVV.

This sequence joins TRBV6-5 and TRBJ1-5, with D perhaps matching TRBD1 (5 bases). CDR3 size: 13 residues. V dropped 9 bases and J dropped 2 bases, with 11 bases sitting between them. In germline, CDR1 is MNHEY, CDR2 SVGAGI. This CDR3 reads CASAPQGNQPQHF. The CDR3 coding sequence is TGTGCCAGTGCGCCACAGGGCAATCAGCCCCAGCATTTT.

This clone appeared a few times. The genes are TRBV27 and TRBJ2-2; 8 bases are shared with TRBD2. CDR3 length: 16 residues. The V gene end was trimmed by 5 bases and the J gene end by 2 bases; junction bases not matched to a gene: 7. Germline V lookup: CDR1 MNHEY, CDR2 SMNVEV (reference sequence). Written as DNA, the CDR3 is TGTGCCAGCAGTGCGTCCGGGAGGGCCAACACCGGGGAGCTGTTTTTT. Amino acids: CASSASGRANTGELFF.